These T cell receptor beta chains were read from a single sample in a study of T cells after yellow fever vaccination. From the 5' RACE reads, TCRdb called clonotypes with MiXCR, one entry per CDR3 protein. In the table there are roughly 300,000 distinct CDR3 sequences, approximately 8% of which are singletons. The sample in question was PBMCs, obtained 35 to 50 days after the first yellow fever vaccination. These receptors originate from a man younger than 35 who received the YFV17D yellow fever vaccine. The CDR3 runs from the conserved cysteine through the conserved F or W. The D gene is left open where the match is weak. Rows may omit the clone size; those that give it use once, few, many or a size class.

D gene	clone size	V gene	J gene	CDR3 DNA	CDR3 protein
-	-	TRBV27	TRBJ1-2	TGTGCCAGCAGACCCACAGGGAGGTTTGGTTATGGCTACACCTTC	CASRPTGRFGYGYTF
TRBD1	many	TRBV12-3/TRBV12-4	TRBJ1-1	TGTGCCAGTAAAAACAGGGGAGTTGAAGCTTTCTTT	CASKNRGVEAFF
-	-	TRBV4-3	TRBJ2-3	TGCGCCAGCAGCCAAGAAGGCGCGGGTTTGCATACGCAGTATTTT	CASSQEGAGLHTQYF
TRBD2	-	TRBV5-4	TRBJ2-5	TGTGCCAGCAGCTTGGGCCCACCGGGACTAGCGGGGGGGCAAGAGACCCAGTACTTC	CASSLGPPGLAGGQETQYF
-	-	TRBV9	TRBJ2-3	TGTGCCAGCAGCGTAGCTTGGGGGCTTGGAGATACGCAGTATTTT	CASSVAWGLGDTQYF
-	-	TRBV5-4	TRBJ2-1	TGTGCCAGCAGCTACGTGACAGGGGGGCGGCTAGCGGGGAGGAATGAGCAGTTCTTC	CASSYVTGGRLAGRNEQFF
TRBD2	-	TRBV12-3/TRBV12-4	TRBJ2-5	TGTGCCAGCAGTTTAGAACTAGCGGGAACAGAGACCCAGTACTTC	CASSLELAGTETQYF
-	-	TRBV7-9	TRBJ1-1	TGTGCCAGCAGCACCGAAAGCGATACTGAAGCTTTCTTT	CASSTESDTEAFF
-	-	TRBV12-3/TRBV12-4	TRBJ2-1	TGTGCCAGCAGTTTAGCGCTGGGGTATGGCTCCTACAATGAGCAGTTCTTC	CASSLALGYGSYNEQFF
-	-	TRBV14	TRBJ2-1	TGTGCCAGCAGCCCTGTCCTGAGCTCCTACAATGAGCAGTTCTTC	CASSPVLSSYNEQFF
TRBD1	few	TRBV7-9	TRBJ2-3	TGTGCCAGCAGCTACGGGACAGGGGATAACACAGATACGCAGTATTTT	CASSYGTGDNTDTQYF
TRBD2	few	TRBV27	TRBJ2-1	TGTGCCAGCAGTCCGGGACTAGCCGTCGGTGAGCAGTTCTTC	CASSPGLAVGEQFF
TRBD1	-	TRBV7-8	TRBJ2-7	TGTGCCAGCAGCGCCTGGACAGGGGGAAGCTCCTACGAGCAGTACTTC	CASSAWTGGSSYEQYF
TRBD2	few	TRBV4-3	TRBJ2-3	TGCGCCAGCAGCCAGGATACAAGCGGGGGCTCAGATACGCAGTATTTT	CASSQDTSGGSDTQYF
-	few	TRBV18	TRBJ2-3	TGTGCCAGCTCACCACCCCCGGGTGGCGATACGCAGTATTTT	CASSPPPGGDTQYF
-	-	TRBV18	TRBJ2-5	TGTGCCAGCTCACCTCTCGGGGCTGAAGAGACCCAGTACTTC	CASSPLGAEETQYF
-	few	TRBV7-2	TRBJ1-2	TGTGCCAGCAGCCTTCATGGACGGACCCCTGGGGGCTACACCTTC	CASSLHGRTPGGYTF
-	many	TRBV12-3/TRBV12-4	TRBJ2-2	TGTGCCAGCAGTTACAGGGAAAGGGAGCTGTTTTTT	CASSYRERELFF
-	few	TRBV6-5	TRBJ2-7	TGTGCCAGCAGTTACGGGTGGGACTACGAGCAGTACTTC	CASSYGWDYEQYF
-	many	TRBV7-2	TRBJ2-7	TGTGCCAGCAGCTTCCAGGGGGGCGACTACGAGCAGTACTTC	CASSFQGGDYEQYF
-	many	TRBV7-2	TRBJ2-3	TGTGCCAGCAGCTTAGTGGGGGGCCCCAGCAACACAGATACGCAGTATTTT	CASSLVGGPSNTDTQYF